This T cell receptor (beta chain) was retrieved from a study of blood T cell repertoires in COVID-19. Study-level background: From T cells, B-cell-depleted T cells, or PBMCs came the material, which was cDNA or gDNA.

Measured with immunoSEQ multiplex PCR; TCRdb has only the in-frame clones, and not every one. The table includes 19,000 or so clones, 70% to 90% detected once. This CDR3 is 14 amino acids long. Trimming shortened V by 4 bases and J by 6 bases, and 12 bases separated the two germline ends. CDR1 and CDR2 (germline): SNHLY, FYNNEI. V usage is TRBV2 and J usage is TRBJ1-4, with D perhaps matching TRBD1 (5 bases). Sequenced material: peripheral blood. This TCR was recovered from a man aged 65 to 85 with acute or convalescent COVID-19. Here the CDR3 DNA reads TGTGCCAGCAGTGGGGGCCAGGGATATGAAAAACTGTTTTTT. Its translation: CASSGGQGYEKLFF.